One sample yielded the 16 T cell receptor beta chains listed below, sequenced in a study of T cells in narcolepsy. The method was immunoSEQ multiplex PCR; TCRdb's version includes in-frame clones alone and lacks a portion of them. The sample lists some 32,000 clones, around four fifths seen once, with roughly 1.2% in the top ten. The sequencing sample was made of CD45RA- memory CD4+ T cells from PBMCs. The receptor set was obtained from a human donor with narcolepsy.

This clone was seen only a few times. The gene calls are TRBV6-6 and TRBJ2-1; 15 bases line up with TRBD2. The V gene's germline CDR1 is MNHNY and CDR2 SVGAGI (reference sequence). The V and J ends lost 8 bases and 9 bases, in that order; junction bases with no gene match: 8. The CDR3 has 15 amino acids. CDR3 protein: CASGRTSGRAGEQFF. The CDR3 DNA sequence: TGTGCCAGCGGCCGGACTAGCGGGAGGGCCGGTGAGCAGTTCTTC.

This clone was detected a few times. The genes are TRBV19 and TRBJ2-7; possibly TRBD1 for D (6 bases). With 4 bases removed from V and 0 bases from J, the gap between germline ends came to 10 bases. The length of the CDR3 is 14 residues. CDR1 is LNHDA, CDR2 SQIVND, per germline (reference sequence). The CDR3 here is CASSTGASSYEQYF. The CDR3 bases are TGTGCCAGTAGTACAGGGGCGAGCTCCTACGAGCAGTACTTC.

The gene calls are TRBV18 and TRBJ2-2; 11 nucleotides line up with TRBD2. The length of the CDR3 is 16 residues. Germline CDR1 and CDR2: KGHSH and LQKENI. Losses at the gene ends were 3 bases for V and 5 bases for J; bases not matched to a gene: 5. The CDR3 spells CASSPTSGSRTGELFF. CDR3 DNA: TGTGCCAGCTCACCTACTAGCGGGAGCAGAACCGGGGAGCTGTTTTTT.

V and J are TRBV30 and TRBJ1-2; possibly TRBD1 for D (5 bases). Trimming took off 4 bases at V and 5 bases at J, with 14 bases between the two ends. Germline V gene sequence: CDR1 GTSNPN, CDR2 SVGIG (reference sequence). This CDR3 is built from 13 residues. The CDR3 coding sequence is TGTGCCTGGAATCGTAGGACAACTTATGGCTACACCTTC. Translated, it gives CAWNRRTTYGYTF.

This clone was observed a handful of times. CDR3 nucleotide sequence: TGTGCCAGCACCCCCAAATTTTATCGAAATCAGCCCCAGCATTTT. Translated: CASTPKFYRNQPQHF. The genes are TRBV5-8 and TRBJ1-5; D gene ambiguous. Trimming took off 6 bases at V and 4 bases at J, with 17 bases between the two ends. The CDR3 loop spans 15 amino acids. CDR1 SGHTS and CDR2 YDEGEE come from the germline V gene.

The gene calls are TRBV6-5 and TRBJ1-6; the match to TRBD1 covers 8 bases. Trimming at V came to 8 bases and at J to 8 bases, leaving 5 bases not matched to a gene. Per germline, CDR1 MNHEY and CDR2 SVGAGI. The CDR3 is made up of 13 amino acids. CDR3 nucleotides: TGTGCCAGCGCCAGGGGGCGTTATTCACCCCTCCACTTT. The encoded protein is CASARGRYSPLHF.

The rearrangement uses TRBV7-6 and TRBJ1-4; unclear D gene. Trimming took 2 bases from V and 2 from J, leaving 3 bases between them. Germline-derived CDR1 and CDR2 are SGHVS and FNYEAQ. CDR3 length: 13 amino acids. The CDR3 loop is CASSLRTNEKLFF. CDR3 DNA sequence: TGTGCCAGCAGCTTAAGGACTAATGAAAAACTGTTTTTT.

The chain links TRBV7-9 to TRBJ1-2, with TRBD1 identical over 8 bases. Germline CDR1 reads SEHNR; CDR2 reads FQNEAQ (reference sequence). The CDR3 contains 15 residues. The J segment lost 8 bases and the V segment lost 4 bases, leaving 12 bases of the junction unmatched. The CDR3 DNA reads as TGTGCCAGCAGCTCTATTCAGGGGGCAATGGCCGGCTACACCTTC. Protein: CASSSIQGAMAGYTF. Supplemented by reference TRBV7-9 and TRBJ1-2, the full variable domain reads DTGVSQNPRHKITKRGQNVTFRCDPISEHNRLYWYRQTLGQGPEFLTYFQNEAQLEKSRLLSDRFSAERPKGSFSTLEIQRTEQGDSAMYLCASSSIQGAMAGYTFGSGTRLTVV.

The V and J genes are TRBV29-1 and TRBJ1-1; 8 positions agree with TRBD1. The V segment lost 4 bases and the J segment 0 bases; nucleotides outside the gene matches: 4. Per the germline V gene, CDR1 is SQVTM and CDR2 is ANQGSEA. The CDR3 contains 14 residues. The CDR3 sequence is CSVVTGALNTEAFF. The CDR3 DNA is TGCAGCGTTGTGACAGGGGCTCTGAACACTGAAGCTTTCTTT.

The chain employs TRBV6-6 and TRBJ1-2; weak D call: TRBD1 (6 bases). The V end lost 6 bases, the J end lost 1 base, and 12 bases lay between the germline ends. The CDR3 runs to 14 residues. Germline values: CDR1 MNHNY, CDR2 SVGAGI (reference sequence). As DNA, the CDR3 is TGTGCCAGCAGCCTGGGGGCGAGTAACTATGGCTACACCTTC. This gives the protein CASSLGASNYGYTF.

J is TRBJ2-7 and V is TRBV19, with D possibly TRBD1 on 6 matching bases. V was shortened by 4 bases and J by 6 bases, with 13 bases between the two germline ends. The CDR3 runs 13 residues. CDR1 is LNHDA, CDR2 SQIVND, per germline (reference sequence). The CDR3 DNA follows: TGTGCCAGTAGTACCCAAAGGACAGTCGAGCAGTACTTC. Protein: CASSTQRTVEQYF.

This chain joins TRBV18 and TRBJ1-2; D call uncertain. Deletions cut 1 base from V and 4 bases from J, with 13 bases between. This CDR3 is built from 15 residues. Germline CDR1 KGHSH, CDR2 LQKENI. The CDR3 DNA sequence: TGTGCCAGCTCACCACAGGAGGGTGATGGCTATGGCTACACCTTC. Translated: CASSPQEGDGYGYTF.

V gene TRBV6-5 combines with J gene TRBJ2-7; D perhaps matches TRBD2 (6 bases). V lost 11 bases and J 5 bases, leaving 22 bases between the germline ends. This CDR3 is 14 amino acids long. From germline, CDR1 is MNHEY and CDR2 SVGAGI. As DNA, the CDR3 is TGTGCCGGGGGAGGAACATCGAGAACGGACGAGCAGTACTTC. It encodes CAGGGTSRTDEQYF.

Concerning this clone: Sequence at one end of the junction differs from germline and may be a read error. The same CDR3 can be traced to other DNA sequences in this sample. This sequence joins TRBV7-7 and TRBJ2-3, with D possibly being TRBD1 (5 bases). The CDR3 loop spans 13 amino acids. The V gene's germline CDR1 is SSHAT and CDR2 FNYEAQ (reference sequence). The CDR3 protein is CASSLGVSDTQYF. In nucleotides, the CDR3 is TGTGCTAGCAGCTTAGGGGTTTCCGATACGCAGTATTTT.

CDR3 sequence reads: CASSFSRGSETQYF. The CDR3, as DNA: TGTGCCAGCAGCTTCTCCAGGGGCTCTGAGACCCAGTACTTC. This chain links TRBV9 with TRBJ2-5, with D maybe TRBD1 (6 bases). V gave up 4 bases and J gave up 5 bases, with 15 bases separating them. CDR1 is SGDLS, CDR2 YYNGEE, per germline. This CDR3 comprises 14 residues.

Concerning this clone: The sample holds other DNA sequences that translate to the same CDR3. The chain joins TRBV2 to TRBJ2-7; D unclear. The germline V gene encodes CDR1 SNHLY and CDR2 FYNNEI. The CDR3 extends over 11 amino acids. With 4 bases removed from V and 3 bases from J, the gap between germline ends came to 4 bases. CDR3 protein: CASSARYEQYF. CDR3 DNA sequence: TGTGCCAGCAGTGCTCGCTACGAGCAGTACTTC.